A selection of T cell receptor beta chains follows, all from one sample in a study of T cells after somatic rescue of genetic block. Libraries were prepared by immunoSEQ multiplex PCR; TCRdb keeps only in-frame clonotypes and omits some of them. The sample lists 45,000 to 55,000 clones; 90% to 97% were seen once. What was sequenced was peripheral blood mononuclear cells (PBMCs). The receptors were gathered from a child under two years old. CDR3s include the opening cysteine and the closing phenylalanine or tryptophan. A D gene is named only where the DNA matches it firmly. Clone size, where shown, is once, few, many, or a class for clones that have expanded.

TRBD1,17,NA,TRBJ2-7,TRBV28,CASSPLLRRGRAYEQYF,TGTGCCAGCAGCCCTCTGCTACGCAGGGGGCGAGCCTACGAGCAGTACTTC
TRBD2,15,NA,TRBJ2-1,TRBV7-3,CASSRGRSAYNEQFF,TGTGCCAGCAGCCGCGGGAGGAGCGCCTACAATGAGCAGTTCTTC
TRBD2,15,once,TRBJ2-2,TRBV4-1,CASSAGLSNTGELFF,TGCGCCAGCAGCGCGGGACTATCGAACACCGGGGAGCTGTTTTTT
NA,13,NA,TRBJ1-1,TRBV7-9,CVSSLEGGTEAFF,TGTGTCAGCAGCTTAGAAGGAGGCACTGAAGCTTTCTTT
TRBD2,17,NA,TRBJ2-2,TRBV5-1,CASSLGTSGRGGGELFF,TGCGCCAGCAGCTTAGGGACTAGCGGGAGAGGAGGCGGGGAGCTGTTTTTT
NA,15,NA,TRBJ2-7,TRBV18,CASSPQGPYYYEQYF,TGTGCCAGCTCACCACAGGGTCCCTACTACTACGAGCAGTACTTC
TRBD1,18,NA,TRBJ1-3,TRBV7-9,CASSLVNVRTGSGNTIYF,TGTGCCAGCAGCTTAGTAAACGTTCGGACAGGGTCTGGAAACACCATATATTTT
TRBD1,15,NA,TRBJ1-5,TRBV28,CASSFAGGVNQPQHF,TGTGCCAGCAGTTTCGCAGGGGGCGTCAATCAGCCCCAGCATTTT
NA,14,NA,TRBJ1-1,TRBV5-1,CASSLAGGNTEAFF,TGCGCCAGCAGCTTGGCGGGGGGGAACACTGAAGCTTTCTTT
NA,15,once,TRBJ2-3,TRBV4-1,CASSQARVGTDTQYF,TGCGCCAGCAGCCAAGCCAGGGTGGGCACAGATACGCAGTATTTT
NA,13,NA,TRBJ1-3,TRBV7-7,CASSLGSGNTIYF,TGTGCTAGCAGCTTAGGGTCTGGAAACACCATATATTTT
TRBD1,15,NA,TRBJ2-3,TRBV28,CASRSWDRVRNTQYF,TGTGCCAGCAGATCATGGGACAGGGTAAGAAATACGCAGTATTTT
TRBD1,15,once,TRBJ2-5,TRBV27,CASSLWTGGKETQYF,TGTGCCAGCAGTTTATGGACAGGGGGCAAAGAGACCCAGTACTTC
NA,14,NA,TRBJ2-3,TRBV11-2,CASSLGSGGDTQYF,TGTGCCAGCAGCTTAGGCAGCGGTGGAGATACGCAGTATTTT
TRBD2,22,NA,TRBJ2-1,TRBV5-1,CASSLTSGRWTYQGLPGNEQFF,TGCGCCAGCAGCTTAACTAGCGGGAGATGGACCTACCAGGGCTTACCAGGCAATGAGCAGTTCTTC
NA,16,NA,TRBJ2-1,TRBV28,CASSSSLANLYNEQFF,TGTGCCAGCAGTTCAAGTCTAGCGAACCTTTACAATGAGCAGTTCTTC
NA,15,NA,TRBJ1-6,TRBV27,CASSRLGMDNSPLHF,TGTGCCAGCAGTCGCCTAGGAATGGATAATTCACCCCTCCACTTT
NA,15,NA,TRBJ2-7,TRBV6-5,CASSASRSGGYEQYF,TGTGCCAGCAGTGCATCAAGGTCTGGGGGCTACGAGCAGTACTTC
NA,12,NA,TRBJ2-7,TRBV15,CATSLAHYEQYF,TGTGCCACCAGCCTTGCCCACTACGAGCAGTACTTC
NA,13,NA,TRBJ2-3,TRBV7-3,CASSLTNTDTQYF,TGTGCCAGCAGCTTAACTAACACAGATACGCAGTATTTT
NA,13,NA,TRBJ2-7,TRBV5-4,CASSLPVSNEQYF,TGTGCCAGCAGCTTGCCCGTAAGCAACGAGCAGTACTTC
NA,13,NA,TRBJ2-3,TRBV11-2,CASSLARRDTQYF,TGTGCCAGCAGTTTAGCCCGGAGAGATACGCAGTATTTT
TRBD2,12,NA,TRBJ2-7,TRBV29-1,CSVEAGGYEQYF,TGCAGCGTTGAAGCGGGAGGCTACGAGCAGTACTTC
TRBD2,16,NA,TRBJ2-7,TRBV2,CASSEADLAGAYEQYF,TGTGCCAGCAGTGAAGCGGACCTAGCGGGAGCGTACGAGCAGTACTTC
TRBD1,14,few,TRBJ1-1,TRBV27,CASSLGTGGTEAFF,TGTGCCAGCAGTTTGGGGACAGGGGGCACTGAAGCTTTCTTT
NA,11,NA,TRBJ2-7,TRBV5-1,CASSLAGEQYF,TGCGCCAGCAGCTTGGCAGGCGAGCAGTACTTC
NA,14,NA,TRBJ2-3,TRBV11-2,CASSPQAGTDTQYF,TGTGCCAGCAGCCCCCAGGCGGGCACAGATACGCAGTATTTT
NA,15,NA,TRBJ1-6,TRBV11-2,CASSFRTPYNSPLHF,TGTGCCAGCAGCTTCCGTACTCCCTATAATTCACCCCTCCACTTT
NA,13,NA,TRBJ1-1,TRBV28,CASSLSGNTEAFF,TGTGCCAGCAGTTTATCAGGAAACACTGAAGCTTTCTTT
NA,15,NA,TRBJ1-1,TRBV19,CASREVLGRNTEAFF,TGTGCCAGTAGGGAGGTACTGGGGCGGAACACTGAAGCTTTCTTT
TRBD1,14,NA,TRBJ1-5,TRBV30,CAWSKRQGIWPQHF,TGTGCCTGGAGTAAAAGACAGGGTATTTGGCCCCAGCATTTT
NA,14,NA,TRBJ2-7,TRBV5-1,CASSLDRRVHEQYF,TGCGCCAGCAGCTTGGACAGGAGAGTCCACGAGCAGTACTTC
NA,15,once,TRBJ1-5,TRBV30,CAWSKRGQGNQPQHF,TGTGCCTGGAGTAAACGGGGACAAGGCAATCAGCCCCAGCATTTT
NA,15,NA,TRBJ1-3,TRBV5-6,CASSLPWAKGNTIYF,TGTGCCAGCAGCTTGCCTTGGGCCAAAGGAAACACCATATATTTT
TRBD2,16,NA,TRBJ2-3,TRBV5-1,CASREFGTSDTDTQYF,TGCGCCAGCAGGGAATTCGGGACTAGCGACACAGATACGCAGTATTTT
NA,12,NA,TRBJ2-2,TRBV29-1,CSVDTNTGELFF,TGCAGCGTTGACACGAACACCGGGGAGCTGTTTTTT